This T cell receptor (beta chain) was sequenced for a study of blood T cells in healthy people across ages. The study recruited healthy Caucasian donors from Russia who were aged about 6 to 95. Whole-study findings and limits: With age, beta diversity per million T cells declined roughly linearly, significantly by around 43.

Through a sample-barcoded 5' primer and a J-beta primer mix, a second PCR was run for roughly 6 to 11 cycles. TCRdb itself ran the 5' RACE reads through MiXCR, one entry per CDR3 protein. Among 800,000 to 950,000 distinct CDR3 sequences listed, about 29% were seen once. Trimming took off 5 bases at V and 0 bases at J, with 14 bases between the two ends. Germline loops: CDR1 SGHVS, CDR2 FQNEAQ. The CDR3 has 16 residues. Regarding this clonotype: What it binds is not known.

The same data also went into a second study, on T cells of mothers and their children. Turning to that study: A few healthy Caucasian mothers and their six children were the donors. The TCR beta CDR3 read count exceeded 8.5 million for each mother and was several million for each child.

The material sequenced was blood. This receptor was taken from a woman in her forties in good health. The J gene is TRBJ1-5, the V gene TRBV7-8; TRBD1 is a possible D gene (5 bases). CDR3 nucleotide sequence: TGTGCCAGCAGCCTGGGACCACCTTATAGCAATCAGCCCCAGCATTTT. It yields the protein CASSLGPPYSNQPQHF.